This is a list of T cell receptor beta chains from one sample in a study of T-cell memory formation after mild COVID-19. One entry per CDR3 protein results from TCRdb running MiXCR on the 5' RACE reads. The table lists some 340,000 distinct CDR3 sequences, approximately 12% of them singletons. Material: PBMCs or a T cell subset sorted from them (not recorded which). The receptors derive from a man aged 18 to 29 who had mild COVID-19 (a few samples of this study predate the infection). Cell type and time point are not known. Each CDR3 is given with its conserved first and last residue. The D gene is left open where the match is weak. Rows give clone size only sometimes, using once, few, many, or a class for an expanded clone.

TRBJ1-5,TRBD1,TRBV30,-,CAWSVSSGGYQPQHF,TGTGCCTGGAGTGTCTCCTCAGGGGGTTATCAGCCCCAGCATTTT
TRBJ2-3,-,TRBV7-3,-,CASRETGAPTDTQYF,TGTGCCAGCAGGGAGACGGGGGCCCCCACAGATACGCAGTATTTT
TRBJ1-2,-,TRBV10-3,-,CAISRDILRGYTF,TGTGCCATCAGTCGGGACATTCTCCGTGGCTACACCTTC
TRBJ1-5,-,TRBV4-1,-,CASSQETGYSNKPQHF,TGCGCCAGCAGCCAAGAGACGGGGTATAGCAATAAGCCCCAGCATTTT
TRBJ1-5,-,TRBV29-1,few,CSVVGGENQPQHF,TGCAGCGTTGTTGGGGGGGAAAATCAGCCCCAGCATTTT
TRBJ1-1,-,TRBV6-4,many,CASSDTPDGNTEAFF,TGTGCCAGCAGTGACACCCCGGACGGGAACACTGAAGCTTTCTTT
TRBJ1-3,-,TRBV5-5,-,CASSLTGGDTIYF,TGTGCCAGCAGCTTGACCGGTGGAGACACCATATATTTT
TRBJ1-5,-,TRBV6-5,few,CASSYFRRISNQPQHF,TGTGCCAGCAGTTACTTTCGCCGAATTAGCAATCAGCCCCAGCATTTT
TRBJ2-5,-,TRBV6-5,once,CASVKQETQYF,TGTGCCAGCGTGAAGCAAGAGACCCAGTACTTC
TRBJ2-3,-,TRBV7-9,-,CASSLLIAASTDTQYF,TGTGCCAGCAGCCTTCTTATAGCGGCTAGCACAGATACGCAGTATTTT
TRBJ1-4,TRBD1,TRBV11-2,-,CASSRTGTTNEKLFF,TGTGCCAGCAGCCGGACAGGCACAACTAATGAAAAACTGTTTTTT
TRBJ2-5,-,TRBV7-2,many,CASSPGGRTETQYF,TGTGCCAGCAGCCCTGGGGGCAGAACAGAGACCCAGTACTTC
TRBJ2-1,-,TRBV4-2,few,CASSQVVGGRNNEQFF,TGTGCCAGCAGCCAAGTTGTGGGGGGGCGAAACAATGAGCAGTTCTTC
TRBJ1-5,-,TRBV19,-,CASKPSNQPQHF,TGTGCCAGTAAGCCTAGCAATCAGCCCCAGCATTTT
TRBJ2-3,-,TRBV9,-,CASSETLDTQYF,TGTGCCAGCAGCGAGACATTAGATACGCAGTATTTT
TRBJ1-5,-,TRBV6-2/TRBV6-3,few,CASRLALLSNQPQHF,TGTGCCAGCAGGCTCGCACTACTTAGCAATCAGCCCCAGCATTTT
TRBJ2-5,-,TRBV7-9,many,CASSYGQSQETQYF,TGTGCCAGCAGCTACGGACAGTCCCAAGAGACCCAGTACTTC
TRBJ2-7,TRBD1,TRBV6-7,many,CASSYSIRDRVSSYEQYF,TGTGCCAGCAGTTACTCGATCCGGGACAGGGTTAGCTCCTACGAGCAGTACTTC
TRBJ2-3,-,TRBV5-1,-,CASSLRGTPPETQYF,TGCGCCAGCAGCTTGCGTGGCACCCCGCCAGAAACGCAGTATTTT
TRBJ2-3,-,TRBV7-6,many,CASSAGSGDTQYF,TGTGCCAGCAGCGCCGGGTCGGGAGATACGCAGTATTTT
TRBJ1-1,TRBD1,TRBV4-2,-,CASKNRGEVRNTEAFF,TGTGCCAGCAAGAACAGGGGTGAAGTGCGGAACACTGAAGCTTTCTTT
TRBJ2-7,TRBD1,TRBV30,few,CAWNILGQGYEQYF,TGTGCCTGGAATATCCTAGGACAGGGCTACGAGCAGTACTTC
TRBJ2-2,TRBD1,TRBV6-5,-,CASSYSWTGTTGELFF,TGTGCCAGCAGTTACTCGTGGACAGGAACCACCGGGGAGCTGTTTTTT
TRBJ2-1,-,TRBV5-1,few,CASSLGSGGAYNEQFF,TGCGCCAGCAGCTTGGGCTCGGGCGGGGCATACAATGAGCAGTTCTTC
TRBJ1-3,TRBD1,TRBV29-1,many,CSVASRGLGAGNTIYF,TGCAGCGTTGCCAGCAGGGGGCTTGGCGCTGGAAACACCATATATTTT
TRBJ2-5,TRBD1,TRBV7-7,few,CASSPRQGETQYF,TGTGCCAGCAGCCCGCGACAGGGAGAGACCCAGTACTTC
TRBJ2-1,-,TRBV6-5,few,CASSYSDRNEQFF,TGTGCCAGCAGTTACTCAGACAGGAATGAGCAGTTCTTC
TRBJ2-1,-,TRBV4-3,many,CASSQVGSSYNEQFF,TGCGCCAGCAGCCAAGTCGGGAGCTCCTACAATGAGCAGTTCTTC
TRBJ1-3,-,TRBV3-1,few,CASSPLRDHFGHTIYF,TGTGCCAGCAGCCCACTCCGGGACCATTTCGGACACACCATATATTTT
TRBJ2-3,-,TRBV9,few,CASSAGPDTQYF,TGTGCCAGCAGCGCTGGGCCAGATACGCAGTATTTT
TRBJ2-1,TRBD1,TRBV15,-,CATSRVDRGQGEQFF,TGTGCCACCAGCAGAGTGGACAGGGGGCAAGGTGAGCAGTTCTTC
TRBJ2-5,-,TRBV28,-,CASSYTGRETQYF,TGTGCCAGCAGTTATACAGGGAGAGAGACCCAGTACTTC
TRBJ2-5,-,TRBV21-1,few,CAPGRVKTQYF,TGCGCTCCGGGAAGGGTTAAGACCCAGTACTTC
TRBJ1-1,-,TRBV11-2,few,CASKVRAAMGTEAFF,TGTGCCAGCAAGGTCAGGGCCGCGATGGGCACTGAAGCTTTCTTT
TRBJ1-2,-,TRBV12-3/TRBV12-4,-,CASTSVGGKDGYTF,TGTGCCAGCACCTCCGTTGGGGGCAAGGATGGCTACACCTTC
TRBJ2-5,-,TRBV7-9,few,CASSLVRVETQYF,TGTGCCAGCAGCTTAGTGAGGGTGGAGACCCAGTACTTC
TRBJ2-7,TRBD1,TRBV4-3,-,CASSQGTGAGYEQYF,TGCGCCAGCAGCCAAGGGACAGGGGCTGGATACGAGCAGTACTTC
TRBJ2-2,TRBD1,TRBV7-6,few,CASSTRTGFGELFF,TGTGCCAGCAGCACCCGGACAGGGTTCGGGGAGCTGTTTTTT
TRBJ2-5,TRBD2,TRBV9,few,CASSVGAGGYQETQYF,TGTGCCAGCAGCGTAGGTGCGGGGGGATACCAAGAGACCCAGTACTTC
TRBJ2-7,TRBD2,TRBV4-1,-,CASSQSERGNYEQYF,TGCGCCAGCAGCCAGTCCGAGCGGGGCAACTACGAGCAGTACTTC
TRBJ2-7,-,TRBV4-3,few,CASSQEVGRGRGEQYF,TGCGCCAGCAGCCAAGAGGTAGGGAGGGGGCGAGGAGAGCAGTACTTC
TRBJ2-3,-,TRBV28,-,CASSSGFTDTQYF,TGTGCCAGCAGTTCCGGTTTCACAGATACGCAGTATTTT
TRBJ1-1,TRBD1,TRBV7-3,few,CASSLNSGQKAFF,TGTGCCAGCAGCTTAAACTCGGGACAGAAAGCTTTCTTT
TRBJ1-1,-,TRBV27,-,CASSLSGPPSEAFF,TGTGCCAGCAGTTTATCGGGACCCCCCTCTGAAGCTTTCTTT
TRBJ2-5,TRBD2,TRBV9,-,CASSVGLAGAEETQYF,TGTGCCAGCAGCGTCGGACTAGCGGGGGCTGAAGAGACCCAGTACTTC
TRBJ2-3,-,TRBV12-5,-,CASGLGGDDTQYF,TGTGCTAGTGGTTTGGGCGGGGACGATACGCAGTATTTT
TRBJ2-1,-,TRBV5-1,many,CASSRLGGPSSYNEQFF,TGCGCCAGCAGCCGCTTGGGGGGGCCCAGCTCCTACAATGAGCAGTTCTTC
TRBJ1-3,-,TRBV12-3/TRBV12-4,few,CASSSRFNTIYF,TGTGCCAGCAGCTCCAGGTTTAACACCATATATTTT
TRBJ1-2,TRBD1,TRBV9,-,CASSEGQHYGYTF,TGTGCCAGCAGCGAGGGACAGCACTATGGCTACACCTTC
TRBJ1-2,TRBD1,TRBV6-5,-,CASTQGQTLGYGYTF,TGTGCCAGTACACAGGGGCAAACCCTTGGGTATGGCTACACCTTC
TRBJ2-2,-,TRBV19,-,CASSIGIWTGELFF,TGTGCCAGTAGTATCGGGATTTGGACCGGGGAGCTGTTTTTT
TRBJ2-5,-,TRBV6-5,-,CASSYHPGGHQETQYF,TGTGCCAGCAGTTACCACCCAGGGGGGCACCAAGAGACCCAGTACTTC
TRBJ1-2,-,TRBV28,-,CATAPQRYGYTF,TGTGCCACCGCGCCCCAGCGATATGGCTACACCTTC
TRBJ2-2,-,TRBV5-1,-,CASSSTSHAGELFF,TGCGCCAGCAGCTCTACTAGCCACGCCGGGGAGCTGTTTTTT
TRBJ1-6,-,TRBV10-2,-,CASSTPGSEGALHF,TGCGCCAGCAGTACGCCAGGGAGCGAGGGGGCCCTCCACTTT
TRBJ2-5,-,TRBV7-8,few,CASSLKTGLFPGGTQYF,TGTGCCAGCAGCCTAAAGACGGGCCTATTCCCCGGGGGGACCCAGTACTTC
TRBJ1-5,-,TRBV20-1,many,CSASQVRRYSNQPQHF,TGCAGTGCTAGTCAGGTCCGGAGGTATAGCAATCAGCCCCAGCATTTT
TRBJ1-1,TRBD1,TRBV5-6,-,CASSIGTGDMNTEAFF,TGTGCCAGCAGCATTGGGACAGGGGACATGAACACTGAAGCTTTCTTT
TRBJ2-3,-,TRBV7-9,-,CASSLGNAASTDTQYF,TGTGCCAGCAGCTTAGGCAACGCGGCCAGCACAGATACGCAGTATTTT